The present T cell receptor beta chain was sequenced within a study of blood T cells in healthy people across ages. The CDR3 contains 15 residues. Per the germline V gene, CDR1 is MNHEY and CDR2 is SVGAGI. Trimming took 1 base from V and 0 from J, leaving 7 bases between them. Donors ranged from about 6 to 90 years old and were healthy Caucasians in Russia. The study's findings and limits: The lack of PBMC sorting stopped any conclusive naive versus antigen-experienced comparison. Changes in expanded clonotypes were possibly confounded, as the CMV status of donors was unknown.

Worth noting for this clonotype: The antigen remains unidentified.

Through a sample-barcoded 5' primer and a J-beta primer mix, a second PCR was run for 7 to 11 cycles. The study obtained at least 3 million CDR3-containing paired-end reads from every sample. TCRdb re-analysed the 5' RACE reads in MiXCR, keeping a single row per CDR3 protein. The sample includes roughly 860,000 distinct CDR3 sequences, 62% seen only once; the top ten take roughly a quarter. The TCR was taken from a man between 25 and 39 years old in good health. This chain joins TRBV6-5 and TRBJ2-1; TRBD2 might be the D (5 bases). Sequenced sample: blood. DNA of the CDR3: TGTGCCAGCAGTTACTTTGGGAGCTCCTACAATGAGCAGTTCTTC. Translated: CASSYFGSSYNEQFF.